This T cell receptor (beta chain) was recovered during a study of shared clonotypes between healthy human individuals. This CDR3 is 18 amino acids long. The trim removed 6 bases at V and 4 bases at J, leaving 13 bases unmatched. The V gene's germline CDR1 is MNHEY and CDR2 SMNVEV (reference sequence). Findings and limits, study-wide: Represented genetic and exposure-history diversity was restricted by having few donors. Naive CD4 clonotype sharing across several donors was around 5%. Naive subsets typically showed greater estimated richness than memory subsets.

Profiling relied on immunoSEQ multiplex PCR, and the TCRdb table lists in-frame clones only, not all of them. In the table there are millions of clones, more than 80% of which are singletons. On this clone itself: Its antigen is undetermined.

The sample taken for sequencing was naive CD4+ T cells sorted from blood. The subset here: CD45RA+ positively selected. The TCR comes from a man in his late teens or twenties in good health. The chain combines TRBV27 with TRBJ2-1; TRBD2 aligns across 12 bases. CDR3 residues: CASRRTSGVGGLYNEQFF. In DNA, the CDR3 is TGTGCCAGCAGAAGGACTAGCGGGGTGGGTGGGTTATACAATGAGCAGTTCTTC.